This TCR beta chain was documented in a study of blood T cell repertoires in COVID-19. Study as a whole: From the United States, Italy and Spain came samples of acute and convalescent COVID-19. From T cells, B-cell-depleted T cells, or PBMCs came the material, which was cDNA or gDNA.

How the authors handled the data: Estimates of nucleated cell counts were drawn from the amplification of reference gene primers. TCRdb keeps only in-frame clones here, not all; method: immunoSEQ multiplex PCR. The D gene and trimming were derived from the DNA, and the V and J assignments and clone size from that table. Among 100,000 to 150,000 clones listed, about 85% were seen once. After removal of 6 bases from V and 4 bases from J, the junction contained 10 bases not matched to a gene. The germline V gene has CDR1 KGHSH and CDR2 LQKENI. The CDR3 has 15 residues. The clonotype originates from a woman of 80 years or more with acute or convalescent COVID-19. V and J are TRBV18 and TRBJ1-2; 8 bases align to TRBD1. The material sequenced was peripheral blood. The CDR3 DNA follows: TGTGCCAGCTCCCCCGCAGGGGGCGAAGGCTATGGCTACACCTTC. Protein product: CASSPAGGEGYGYTF.